This TCR beta chain was found in a study of CD8 T cells in Susac syndrome (dated by TCRdb to between 2018 and 2021). About the investigation overall: Of the Susac syndrome patients who were sequenced, roughly six had clinically active disease and roughly 8 were in clinical remission. Whether CD8+ T cell activation and differentiation in Susac syndrome was antigen driven was tested using repertoire sequencing. At blood withdrawal, Susac syndrome patients were therapy-naive, treated with corticosteroids (with IVIg additionally given to some), or treated with IVIg alone. What the work shows at the level of the full study, not this receptor alone: In patients with Susac syndrome, the CD4+ T cell repertoire showed no detectable clonal expansion. The TCR sequencing and HLA analysis was acknowledged to have included a relatively small number of individuals.

The CDR3 has 14 amino acids, counting the end cysteine and phenylalanine. Of all the DNA, just the CDR3 is kept, 42 bases in frame from base 1. V lost 3 bases and J lost 5 bases; the stretch between them is 16 bases long. The CDR1 and CDR2 encoded by the germline V gene (reference sequence) are DFQATT and SNEGSKA. High-throughput TCR beta sequencing profiled peripheral blood CD8+ and CD4+ T cells from healthy donors, Susac syndrome patients and multiple sclerosis patients. The Susac syndrome patients fulfilled recently defined diagnostic criteria for definite or probable disease. CD8+ TEMRA cells were enriched by FACS, while bulk CD8+ and CD4+ T cells were purified by magnetic negative isolation. Blood was collected in EDTA tubes and processed within 24 hours, with PBMCs isolated through density gradient centrifugation. PBMCs destined for TCR sequencing were cryopreserved in liquid nitrogen and later thawed in a 37 °C water bath. A purity of at least 90% was achieved for sorted or isolated CD4+, CD8+ and CD8+ TEMRA cells.

In the case of this clonotype: Its antigen target is currently unknown. One base away there is no much larger clone; base qualities are not given.

RNA was extracted using the RNeasy kit, and roughly 0.45 to 1 ug of the RNA was reverse transcribed with random hexamers. The immunoSEQ multiplex PCR assay, which covers 54 Vbeta and 13 Jbeta segments, was used to amplify TCR beta CDR3 regions. PCR amplification bias was corrected by using a synthetic template baseline for primer optimization and computational correction. For the original study's pipeline: Reads were assigned to V, D and J genes according to IMGT and analyzed in immunoSEQ Analyzer, with only productive sequences retained. Clonality was computed as one minus Shannon entropy normalized by log2 of the number of productive unique sequences. For each patient and control, public and private clones were evaluated within the 100 most prevalent clones. Clones were defined as Susac-specific when absent from the healthy and MS cohorts, from approximately 1,100 published viral clones and from other ImmuneACCESS disease sequences. TCRdb reprocessing: public reads trimmed at Q25 with fastp, clones called with MiXCR, in-frame beta chains kept. Identical CDR3 protein sequences are pooled into one entry, listed with their most common genes and DNA. The V and J calls come from TCRdb's annotation, not from the publication. The sample yields roughly 160,000 distinct CDR3 sequences; roughly 95% were counted once. The ten top clones hold roughly 0.12% of the sample.

The sequenced sample was CD4+ T cells from PBMCs. Recombination linked TRBV20-1 to TRBJ2-5; the D gene is perhaps TRBD2, on 6 matching bases. The sequence was collected from a human donor with Susac syndrome. The DNA sequence reads TGCAGTGCTAGTCGGGCGGGGCCGAGGGAGACCCAGTACTTC. Translated, this gives CSASRAGPRETQYF.